Sequencing of this TCR beta chain was carried out in a study of T cell changes during pregnancy in multiple sclerosis. The CDR3 loop spans 11 amino acids. Germline CDR1 reads SNHLY; CDR2 reads FYNNEI. The V and J ends lost 10 bases and 4 bases respectively, with 5 bases between them. Measured with immunoSEQ multiplex PCR; TCRdb has only the in-frame clones, and not every one. The sample consists of approximately 24,000 clones, roughly 89% of them appearing once. This sequence joins TRBV2 and TRBJ2-6; D is undetermined. This sample comprised CD8+ T cells from peripheral blood mononuclear cells, obtained in the first trimester of pregnancy. The source of this sequence is a female donor in good health, enrolled as a control in a pregnancy study. The CDR3 protein is CATLGANVLTF. In nucleotides, the CDR3 is TGTGCCACCCTGGGGGCCAACGTCCTGACTTTC.